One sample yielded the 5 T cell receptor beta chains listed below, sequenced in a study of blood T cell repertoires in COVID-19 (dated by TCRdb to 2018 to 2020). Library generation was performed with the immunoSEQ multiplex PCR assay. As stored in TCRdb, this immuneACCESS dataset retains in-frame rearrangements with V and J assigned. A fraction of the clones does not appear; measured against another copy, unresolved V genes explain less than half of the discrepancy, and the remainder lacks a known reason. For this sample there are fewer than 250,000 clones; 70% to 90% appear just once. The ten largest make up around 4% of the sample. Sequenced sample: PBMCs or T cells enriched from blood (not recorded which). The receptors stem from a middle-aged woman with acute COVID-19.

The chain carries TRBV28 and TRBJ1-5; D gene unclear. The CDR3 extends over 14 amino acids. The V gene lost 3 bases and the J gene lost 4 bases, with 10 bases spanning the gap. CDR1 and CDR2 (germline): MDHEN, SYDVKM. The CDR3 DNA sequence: TGTGCCAGCAGTTTGGCCCTTGCAAATCAGCCCCAGCATTTT. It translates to CASSLALANQPQHF.

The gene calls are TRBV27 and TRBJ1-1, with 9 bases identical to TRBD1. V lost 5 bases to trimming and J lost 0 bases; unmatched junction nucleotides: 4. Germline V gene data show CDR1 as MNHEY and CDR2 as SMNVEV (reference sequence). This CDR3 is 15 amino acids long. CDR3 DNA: TGTGCCAGCAGTCCAAGACAGGGGGTGAACACTGAAGCTTTCTTT. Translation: CASSPRQGVNTEAFF.

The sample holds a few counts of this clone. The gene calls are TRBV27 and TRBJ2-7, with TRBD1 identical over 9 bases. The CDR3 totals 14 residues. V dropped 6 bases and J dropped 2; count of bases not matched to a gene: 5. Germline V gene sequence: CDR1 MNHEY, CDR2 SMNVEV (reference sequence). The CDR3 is CASSFGTGPYEQYF. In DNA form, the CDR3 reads TGTGCCAGCAGCTTCGGGACAGGGCCCTACGAGCAGTACTTC.

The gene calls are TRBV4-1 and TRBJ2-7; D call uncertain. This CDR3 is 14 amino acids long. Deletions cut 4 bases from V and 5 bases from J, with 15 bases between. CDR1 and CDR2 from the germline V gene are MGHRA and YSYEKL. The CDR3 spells CASSLSSATDEQYF. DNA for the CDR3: TGCGCCAGCAGCCTTTCTAGTGCGACCGACGAGCAGTACTTC.

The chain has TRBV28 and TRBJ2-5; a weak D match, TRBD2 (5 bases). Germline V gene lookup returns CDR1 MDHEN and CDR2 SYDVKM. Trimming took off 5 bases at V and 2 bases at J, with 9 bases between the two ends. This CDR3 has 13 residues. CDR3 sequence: CASSVANQETQYF. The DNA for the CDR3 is TGTGCCAGCAGTGTAGCGAATCAAGAGACCCAGTACTTC.